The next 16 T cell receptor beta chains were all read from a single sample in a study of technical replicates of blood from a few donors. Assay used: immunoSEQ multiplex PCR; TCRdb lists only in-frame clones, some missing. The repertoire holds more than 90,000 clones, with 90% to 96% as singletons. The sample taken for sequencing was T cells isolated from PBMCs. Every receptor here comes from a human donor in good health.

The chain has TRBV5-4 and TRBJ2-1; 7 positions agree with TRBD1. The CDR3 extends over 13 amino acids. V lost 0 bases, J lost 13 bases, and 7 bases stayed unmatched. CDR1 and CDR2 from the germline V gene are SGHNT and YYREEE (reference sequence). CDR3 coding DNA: TGTGCCAGCAGCTTGGGGGCTGGGACAGATCAGTTCTTC. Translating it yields CASSLGAGTDQFF.

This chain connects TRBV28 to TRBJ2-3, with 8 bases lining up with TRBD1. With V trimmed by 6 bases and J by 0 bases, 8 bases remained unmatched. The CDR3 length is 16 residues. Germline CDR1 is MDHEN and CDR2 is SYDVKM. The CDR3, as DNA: TGTGCCAGCAGCCAACTCCACAGGGGGAGCACAGATACGCAGTATTTT. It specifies CASSQLHRGSTDTQYF.

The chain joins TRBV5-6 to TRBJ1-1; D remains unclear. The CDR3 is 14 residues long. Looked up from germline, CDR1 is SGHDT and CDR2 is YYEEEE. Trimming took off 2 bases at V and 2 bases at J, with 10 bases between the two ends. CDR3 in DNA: TGTGCCAGCAGCTTAGTCGGTTTTAACACTGAAGCTTTCTTT. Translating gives CASSLVGFNTEAFF.

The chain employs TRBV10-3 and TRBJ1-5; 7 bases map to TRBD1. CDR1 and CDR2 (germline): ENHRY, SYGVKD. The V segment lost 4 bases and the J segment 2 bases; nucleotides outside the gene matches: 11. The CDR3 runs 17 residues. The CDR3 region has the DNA TGTGCCATCAGTGCGCAGAAGGGGGCGCGACGCAATCAGCCCCAGCATTTT. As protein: CAISAQKGARRNQPQHF.

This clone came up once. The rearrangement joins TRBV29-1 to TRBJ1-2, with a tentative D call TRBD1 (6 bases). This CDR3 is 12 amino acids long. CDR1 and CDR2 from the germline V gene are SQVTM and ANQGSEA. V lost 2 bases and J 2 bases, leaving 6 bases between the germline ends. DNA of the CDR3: TGCAGCGTTGAACAGGGGAACTATGGCTACACCTTC. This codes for CSVEQGNYGYTF.

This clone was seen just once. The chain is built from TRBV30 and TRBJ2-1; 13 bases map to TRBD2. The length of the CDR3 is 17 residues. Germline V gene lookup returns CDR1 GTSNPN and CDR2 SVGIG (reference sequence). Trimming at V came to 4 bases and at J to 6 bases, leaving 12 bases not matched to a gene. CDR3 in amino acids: CAWTRGLAGAGGNEQFF. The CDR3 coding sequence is TGTGCCTGGACTAGAGGACTAGCGGGAGCAGGGGGCAATGAGCAGTTCTTC.

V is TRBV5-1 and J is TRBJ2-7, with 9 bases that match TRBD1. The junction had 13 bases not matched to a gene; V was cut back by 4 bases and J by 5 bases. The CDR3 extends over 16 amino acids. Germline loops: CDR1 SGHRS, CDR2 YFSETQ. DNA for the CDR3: TGCGCCAGCAGCAGAACTACCGGGACAGGGAAACACGAGCAGTACTTC. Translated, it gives CASSRTTGTGKHEQYF.

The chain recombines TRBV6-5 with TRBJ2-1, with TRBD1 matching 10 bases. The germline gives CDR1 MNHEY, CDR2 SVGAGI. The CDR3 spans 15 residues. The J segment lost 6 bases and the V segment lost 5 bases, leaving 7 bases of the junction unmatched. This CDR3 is CASSPPWTGGNEQFF. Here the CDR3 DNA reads TGTGCCAGCAGTCCCCCCTGGACAGGGGGCAATGAGCAGTTCTTC.

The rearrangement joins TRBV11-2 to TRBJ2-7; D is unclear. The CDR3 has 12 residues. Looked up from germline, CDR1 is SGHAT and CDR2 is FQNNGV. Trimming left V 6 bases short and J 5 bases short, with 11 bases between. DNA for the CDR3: TGTGCCAGCAGTTTTACTGAAGACGAGCAGTACTTC. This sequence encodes CASSFTEDEQYF.

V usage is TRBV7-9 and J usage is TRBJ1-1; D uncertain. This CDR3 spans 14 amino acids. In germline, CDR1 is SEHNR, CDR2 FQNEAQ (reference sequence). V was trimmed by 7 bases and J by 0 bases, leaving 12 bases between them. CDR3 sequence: CASTPQELNTEAFF. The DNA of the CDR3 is TGTGCCAGCACCCCACAAGAACTGAACACTGAAGCTTTCTTT.

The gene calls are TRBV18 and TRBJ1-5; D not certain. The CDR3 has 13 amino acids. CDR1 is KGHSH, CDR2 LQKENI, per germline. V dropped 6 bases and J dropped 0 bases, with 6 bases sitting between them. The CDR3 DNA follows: TGTGCCAGCTCCGAGAATAGCAATCAGCCCCAGCATTTT. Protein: CASSENSNQPQHF.

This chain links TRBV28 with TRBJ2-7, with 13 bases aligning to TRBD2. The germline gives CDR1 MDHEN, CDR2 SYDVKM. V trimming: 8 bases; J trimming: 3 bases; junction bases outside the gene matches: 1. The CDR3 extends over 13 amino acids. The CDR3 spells CASRTSGSYEQYF. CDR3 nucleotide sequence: TGTGCCAGCCGGACTAGCGGGAGCTACGAGCAGTACTTC.

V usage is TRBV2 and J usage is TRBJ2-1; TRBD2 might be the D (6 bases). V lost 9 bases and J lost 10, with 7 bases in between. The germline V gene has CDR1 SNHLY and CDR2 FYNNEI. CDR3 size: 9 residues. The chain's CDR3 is CASGGEQFF. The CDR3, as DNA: TGTGCCAGTGGGGGGGAGCAGTTCTTC.

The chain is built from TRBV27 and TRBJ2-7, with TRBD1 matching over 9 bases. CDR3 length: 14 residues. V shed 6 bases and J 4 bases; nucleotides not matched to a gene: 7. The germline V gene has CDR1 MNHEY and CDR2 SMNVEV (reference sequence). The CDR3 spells CASRRGQGSYEQYF. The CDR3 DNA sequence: TGTGCCAGCAGGCGGGGACAGGGATCTTACGAGCAGTACTTC.

CDR3 sequence reads: CASSAPRVIGVYGYTF. As DNA, the CDR3 is TGTGCCAGCAGTGCGCCCCGAGTGATAGGAGTCTATGGCTACACCTTC. The chain joins TRBV6-1 to TRBJ1-2; D call uncertain. CDR1 and CDR2 from the germline V gene are MNHNS and SASEGT. The V and J ends lost 4 bases and 4 bases respectively, with 19 bases between them. There are 16 residues in the CDR3.

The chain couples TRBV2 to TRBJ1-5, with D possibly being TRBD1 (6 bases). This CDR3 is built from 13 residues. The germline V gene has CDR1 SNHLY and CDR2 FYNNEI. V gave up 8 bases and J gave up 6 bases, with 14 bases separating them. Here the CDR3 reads CASGTQVFQPQHF. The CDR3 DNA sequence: TGTGCCAGCGGGACACAAGTTTTTCAGCCCCAGCATTTT.